The entry that follows covers one T cell receptor (beta chain) sequence. This entry comes from a study of blood T cell repertoires in COVID-19. At the level of the study: Samples of COVID-19 (acute and convalescent) were obtained from the United States, Italy and Spain. From T cells, B-cell-depleted T cells, or PBMCs came the material, which was cDNA or gDNA.

Per the study methods: Reference gene primer amplification gave nucleated cell count estimates. Some clones are missing from TCRdb's copy, which holds only in-frame ones; the method was immunoSEQ multiplex PCR. V and J calls and clone size are copied from that table; D and trimming were computed from the DNA. The profile shows 350,000 to 450,000 clones, approximately 86% of them singletons. V dropped 5 bases and J dropped 6 bases, with 13 bases sitting between them. This CDR3 region has 13 residues. Germline CDR1 is LNHDA and CDR2 is SQIVND (reference sequence). Followed over time, Seattle patients had been enrolled while infection was active.

The sequence came from a woman aged 55-70 years with COVID-19, enrolled during active disease. Sample: peripheral blood. The J gene is TRBJ1-2, the V gene TRBV19; possible D gene TRBD1, 5 bases. The CDR3 reads CASSARGLDGYTF. For the CDR3, the DNA is TGTGCCAGTAGTGCAAGGGGACTGGATGGCTACACCTTC.